This is a list of T cell receptor beta chains from one sample in a study of cytomegalovirus exposure and HLA in healthy donors. Profiling relied on immunoSEQ multiplex PCR, and the TCRdb table lists in-frame clones only, not all of them. The profile shows 150,000 to 200,000 clones, approximately 85% of them singletons. The specimen sequenced was PBMCs. These TCRs come from a girl between 10 and 17 years old in good health and CMV-seropositive. The conserved cysteine and the conserved F or W are not part of the CDR3 here.

j_gene	v_gene	CDR3aa
TRBJ1-5	TRBV2	ASSEPGTGFWAQH
TRBJ1-4	TRBV25-1	ASSESGAGEKLF
TRBJ1-2	TRBV7-9	ASSSPGQGPANYGYT
TRBJ1-2	TRBV27	ASSSGRTGSADGYT
TRBJ1-6	TRBV5-6	ASSAGFVAYNSPLH
TRBJ1-2	TRBV5-6	ASGTNGEGYGYT
TRBJ1-1	TRBV27	ASTKLELGQGRMAF
TRBJ2-1	TRBV6-1	ASRSQGNNEQF
TRBJ1-2	TRBV29-1	SVGTGGDGYT
TRBJ2-5	TRBV29-1	SVPSGQGIQY
TRBJ1-6	TRBV11-3	ASSSFSPLH
TRBJ1-1	TRBV9	ASSETGLGEAF